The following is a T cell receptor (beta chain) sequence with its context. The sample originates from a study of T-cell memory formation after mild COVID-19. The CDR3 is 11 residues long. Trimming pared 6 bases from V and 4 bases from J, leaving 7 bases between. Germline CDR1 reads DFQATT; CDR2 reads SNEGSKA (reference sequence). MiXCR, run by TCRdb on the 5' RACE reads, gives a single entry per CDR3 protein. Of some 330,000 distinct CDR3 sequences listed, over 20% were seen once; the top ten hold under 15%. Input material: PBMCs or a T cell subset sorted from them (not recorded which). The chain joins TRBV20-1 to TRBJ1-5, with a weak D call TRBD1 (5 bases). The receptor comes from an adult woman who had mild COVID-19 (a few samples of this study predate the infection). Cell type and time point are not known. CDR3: CSAGENQPQHF. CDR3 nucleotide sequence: TGCAGTGCAGGGGAGAATCAGCCCCAGCATTTT.